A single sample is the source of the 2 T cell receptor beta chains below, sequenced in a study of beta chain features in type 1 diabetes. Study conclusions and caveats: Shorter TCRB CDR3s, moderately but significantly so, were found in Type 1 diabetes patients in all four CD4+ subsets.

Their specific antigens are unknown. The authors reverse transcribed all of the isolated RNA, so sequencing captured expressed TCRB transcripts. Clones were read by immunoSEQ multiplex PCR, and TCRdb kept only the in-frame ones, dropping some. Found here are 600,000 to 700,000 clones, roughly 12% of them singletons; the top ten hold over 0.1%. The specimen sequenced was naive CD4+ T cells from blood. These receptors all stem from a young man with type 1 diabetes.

The CDR3 is CARTPWKYSYNEQFF. The CDR3 DNA is TGTGCCAGGACCCCCTGGAAATATTCCTACAATGAGCAGTTCTTC. The chain joins TRBV19 to TRBJ2-1; D is uncertain. Trimming stripped 9 bases from V and 1 base from J, with 16 bases between. The CDR3 runs 15 residues. Per the germline V gene, CDR1 is LNHDA and CDR2 is SQIVND (reference sequence).

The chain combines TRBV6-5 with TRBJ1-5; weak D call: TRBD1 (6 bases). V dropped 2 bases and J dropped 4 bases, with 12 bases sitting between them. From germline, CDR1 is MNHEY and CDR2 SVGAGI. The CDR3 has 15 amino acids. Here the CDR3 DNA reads TGTGCCAGCAGTTACGCAGGGGTTGGGAATCAGCCCCAGCATTTT. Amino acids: CASSYAGVGNQPQHF.